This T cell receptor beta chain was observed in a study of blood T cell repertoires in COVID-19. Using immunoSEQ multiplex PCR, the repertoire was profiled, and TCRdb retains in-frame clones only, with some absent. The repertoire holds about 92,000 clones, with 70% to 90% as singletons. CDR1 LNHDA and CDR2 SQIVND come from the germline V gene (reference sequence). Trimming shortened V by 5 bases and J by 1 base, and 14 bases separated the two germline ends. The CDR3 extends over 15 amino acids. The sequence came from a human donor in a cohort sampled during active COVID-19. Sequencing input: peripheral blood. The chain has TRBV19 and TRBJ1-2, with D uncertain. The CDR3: CASSFRRSGNYGYTF. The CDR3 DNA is TGTGCCAGTAGTTTCCGCCGGTCAGGTAACTATGGCTACACCTTC. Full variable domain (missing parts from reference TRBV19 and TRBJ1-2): DGGITQSPKYLFRKEGQNVTLSCEQNLNHDAMYWYRQDPGQGLRLIYYSQIVNDFQKGDIAEGYSVSREKKESFPLTVTSAQKNPTAFYLCASSFRRSGNYGYTFGSGTRLTVV.